This T cell receptor (beta chain) was documented in a study of read filtering for tumor transcriptome and immune sequencing. This library used roughly 400 ng RNA and molecular barcoded adaptors spanning alpha/delta and beta/gamma chains. TCRdb used MiXCR to reprocess the reads, holding one entry per CDR3 protein. The sample carries 100,000 to 150,000 distinct CDR3 sequences, about an eighth recorded once. The CDR3 runs to 14 residues. V was trimmed by 5 bases and J by 1 base, leaving 14 bases between them. From germline, CDR1 is DFQATT and CDR2 SNEGSKA (reference sequence). Study-level results: IR-seq and RNA-seq agreed better without single-read clonotypes.

Ten or more counts support this clonotype. As yet, its antigen is unknown. At the time of active disease, bone marrow was collected from every patient. The specimen sequenced was a population of CD138-negative cells sorted from bone marrow. The sequence derives from a donor aged 40 or over with multiple myeloma. The chain has TRBV20-1 and TRBJ1-1; weak D call: TRBD1 (5 bases). This CDR3 reads CSASIVRGNTEAFF. The CDR3 DNA reads as TGCAGTGCTTCAATAGTAAGGGGGAACACTGAAGCTTTCTTT.